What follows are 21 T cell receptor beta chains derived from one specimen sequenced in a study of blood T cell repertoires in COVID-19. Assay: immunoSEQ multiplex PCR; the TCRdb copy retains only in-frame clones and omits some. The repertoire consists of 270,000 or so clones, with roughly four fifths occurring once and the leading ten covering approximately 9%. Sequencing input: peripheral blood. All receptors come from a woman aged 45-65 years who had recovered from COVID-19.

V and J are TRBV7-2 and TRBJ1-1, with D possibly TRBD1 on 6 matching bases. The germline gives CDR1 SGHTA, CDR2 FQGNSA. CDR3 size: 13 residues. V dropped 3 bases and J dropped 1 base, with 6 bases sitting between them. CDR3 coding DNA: TGTGCCAGCAGCTTGACAGGGAACACTGAAGCTTTCTTT. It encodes CASSLTGNTEAFF.

In DNA, the CDR3 is TGTGCCAGTAGTATACCCCGGACGGGGGGTGGGGGCTCCTATAATTCACCCCTCCACTTT. Encoded protein: CASSIPRTGGGGSYNSPLHF. The J gene is TRBJ1-6, the V gene TRBV19; perhaps TRBD1 as D (5 bases). V shed 2 bases and J shed 0 bases, with 20 bases lying between them. The CDR3 covers 20 residues. The V gene's germline CDR1 is LNHDA and CDR2 SQIVND (reference sequence).

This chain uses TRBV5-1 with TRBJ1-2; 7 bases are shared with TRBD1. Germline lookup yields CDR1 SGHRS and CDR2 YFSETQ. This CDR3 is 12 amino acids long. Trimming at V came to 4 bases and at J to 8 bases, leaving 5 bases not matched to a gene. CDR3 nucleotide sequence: TGCGCCAGCAGCCCTGGAGGGGGCGGCTACACCTTC. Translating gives CASSPGGGGYTF.

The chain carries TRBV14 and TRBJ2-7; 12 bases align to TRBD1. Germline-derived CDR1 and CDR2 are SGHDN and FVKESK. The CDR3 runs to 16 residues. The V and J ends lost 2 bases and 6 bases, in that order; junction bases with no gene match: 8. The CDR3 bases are TGTGCCAGCAGCCAATACCGGGACAGGGGGCTTGGCGAGCAGTACTTC. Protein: CASSQYRDRGLGEQYF.

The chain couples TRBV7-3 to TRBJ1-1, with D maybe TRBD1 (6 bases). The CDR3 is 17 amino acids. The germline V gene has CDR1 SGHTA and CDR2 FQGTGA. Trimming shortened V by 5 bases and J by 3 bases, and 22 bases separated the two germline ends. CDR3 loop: CASSPQRDVAGDTEAFF. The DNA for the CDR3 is TGTGCCAGCAGCCCACAAAGGGATGTGGCAGGGGACACTGAAGCTTTCTTT.

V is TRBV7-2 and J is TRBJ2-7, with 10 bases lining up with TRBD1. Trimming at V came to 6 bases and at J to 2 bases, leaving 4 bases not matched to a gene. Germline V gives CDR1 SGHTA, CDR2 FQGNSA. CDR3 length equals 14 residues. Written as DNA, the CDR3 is TGTGCCAGCAGTCGGGACAGGGGAACCTACGAGCAGTACTTC. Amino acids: CASSRDRGTYEQYF.

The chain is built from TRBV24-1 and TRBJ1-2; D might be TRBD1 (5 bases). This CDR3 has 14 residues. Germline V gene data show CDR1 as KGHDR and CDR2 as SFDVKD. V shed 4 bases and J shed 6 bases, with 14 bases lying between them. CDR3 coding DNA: TGTGCCACCAGTGACCCAAGCAGGGTCGATGGCTACACCTTC. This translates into CATSDPSRVDGYTF.

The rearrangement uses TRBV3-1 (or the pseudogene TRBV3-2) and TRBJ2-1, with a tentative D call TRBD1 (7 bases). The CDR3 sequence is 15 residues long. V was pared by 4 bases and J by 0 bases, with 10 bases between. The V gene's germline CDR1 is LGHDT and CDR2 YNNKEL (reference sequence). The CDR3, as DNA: TGTGCCAGCAGCCCAGGGGGGAGCTCCTACAATGAGCAGTTCTTC. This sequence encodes CASSPGGSSYNEQFF.

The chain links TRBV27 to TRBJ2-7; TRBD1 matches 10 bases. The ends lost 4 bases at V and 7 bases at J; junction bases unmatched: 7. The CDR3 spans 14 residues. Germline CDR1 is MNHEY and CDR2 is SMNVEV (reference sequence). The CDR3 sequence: CASSSRQGAREQYF. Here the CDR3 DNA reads TGTGCCAGCAGTTCTAGACAGGGGGCGCGGGAGCAGTACTTC.

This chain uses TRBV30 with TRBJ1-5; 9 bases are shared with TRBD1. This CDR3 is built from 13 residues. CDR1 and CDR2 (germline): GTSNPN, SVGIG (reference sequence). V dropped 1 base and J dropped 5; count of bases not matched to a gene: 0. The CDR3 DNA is TGTGCCTGGAGTGGACAGGGGGATCAGCCCCAGCATTTT. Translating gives CAWSGQGDQPQHF.

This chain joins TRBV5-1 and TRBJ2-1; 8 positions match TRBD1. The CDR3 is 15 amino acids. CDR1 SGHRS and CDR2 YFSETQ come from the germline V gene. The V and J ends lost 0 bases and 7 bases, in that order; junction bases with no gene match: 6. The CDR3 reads CASSLEDRDYNEQFF. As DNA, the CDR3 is TGCGCCAGCAGCTTGGAGGACAGGGATTATAATGAGCAGTTCTTC.

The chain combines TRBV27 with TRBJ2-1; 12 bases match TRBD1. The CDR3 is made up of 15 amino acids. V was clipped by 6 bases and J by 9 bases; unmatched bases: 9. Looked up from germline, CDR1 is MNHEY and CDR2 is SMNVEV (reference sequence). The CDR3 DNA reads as TGTGCCAGCAGGCACCGGGACAGGGGGCTTAGTGAGCAGTTCTTC. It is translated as CASRHRDRGLSEQFF.

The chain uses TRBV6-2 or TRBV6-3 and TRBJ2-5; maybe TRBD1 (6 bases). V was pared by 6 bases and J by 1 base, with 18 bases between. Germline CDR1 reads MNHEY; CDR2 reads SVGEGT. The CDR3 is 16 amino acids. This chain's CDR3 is CASSHGSGAGQETQYF. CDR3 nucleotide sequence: TGTGCCAGCAGCCATGGTTCAGGGGCAGGCCAAGAGACCCAGTACTTC.

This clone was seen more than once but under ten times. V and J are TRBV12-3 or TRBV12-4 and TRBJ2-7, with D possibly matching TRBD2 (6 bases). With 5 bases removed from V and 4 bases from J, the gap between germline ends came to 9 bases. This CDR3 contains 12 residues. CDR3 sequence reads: CASSPEGYEQYF. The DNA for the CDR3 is TGTGCCAGCAGTCCGGAGGGGTACGAGCAGTACTTC.

The CDR3 region has the DNA TGTGCCAGCAGCCCCCGGGGGACTAGCGGGGGGGCGGGGGAGCAGTACTTC. Protein product: CASSPRGTSGGAGEQYF. The V call is TRBV9, the J call TRBJ2-7, with 16 bases aligning to TRBD2. The length of the CDR3 is 17 residues. V shed 4 bases, J shed 7 bases, and the junction held 11 bases outside the gene matches. The germline V gene has CDR1 SGDLS and CDR2 YYNGEE.

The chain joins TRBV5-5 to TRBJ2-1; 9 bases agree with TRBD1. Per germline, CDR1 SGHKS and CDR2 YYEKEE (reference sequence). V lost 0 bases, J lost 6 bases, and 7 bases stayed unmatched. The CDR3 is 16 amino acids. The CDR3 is CASSLGQGVGGNEQFF. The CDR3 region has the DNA TGTGCCAGCAGCTTGGGACAGGGGGTAGGGGGCAATGAGCAGTTCTTC.

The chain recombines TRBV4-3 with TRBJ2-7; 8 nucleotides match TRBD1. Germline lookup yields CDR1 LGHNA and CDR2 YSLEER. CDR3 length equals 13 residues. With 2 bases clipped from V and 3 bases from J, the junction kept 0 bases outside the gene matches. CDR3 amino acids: CASSQTGGYEQYF. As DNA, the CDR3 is TGCGCCAGCAGCCAAACAGGGGGCTACGAGCAGTACTTC.

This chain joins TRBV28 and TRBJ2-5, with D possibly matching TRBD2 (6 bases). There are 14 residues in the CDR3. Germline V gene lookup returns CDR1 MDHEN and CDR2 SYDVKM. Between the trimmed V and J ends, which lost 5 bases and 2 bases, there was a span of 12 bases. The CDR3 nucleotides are TGTGCCAGCAGTGGGAATGGGAGGCAAGAGACCCAGTACTTC. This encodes CASSGNGRQETQYF.

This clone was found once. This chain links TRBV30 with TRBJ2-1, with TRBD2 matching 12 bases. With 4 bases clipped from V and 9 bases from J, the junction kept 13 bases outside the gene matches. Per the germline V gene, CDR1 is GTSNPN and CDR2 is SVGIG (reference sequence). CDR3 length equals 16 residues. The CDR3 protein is CAWTPRTSGDWGEQFF. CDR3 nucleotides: TGTGCCTGGACCCCTAGGACTAGCGGGGACTGGGGTGAGCAGTTCTTC.

CDR3 nucleotide sequence: TGTGCCAGCGGTACTCGGGACAGGGGTTCCTACGAGCAGTACTTC. Its protein product is CASGTRDRGSYEQYF. V usage is TRBV27 and J usage is TRBJ2-7, with 10 bases fitting TRBD1. Germline CDR1 reads MNHEY; CDR2 reads SMNVEV (reference sequence). The V and J ends lost 8 bases and 1 base, in that order; junction bases with no gene match: 8. This CDR3 comprises 15 residues.

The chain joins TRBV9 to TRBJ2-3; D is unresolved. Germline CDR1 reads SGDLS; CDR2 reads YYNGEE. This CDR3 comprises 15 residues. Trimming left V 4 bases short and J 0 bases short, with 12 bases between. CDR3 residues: CASSKQLPSTDTQYF. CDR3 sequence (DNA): TGTGCCAGCAGCAAACAGCTCCCTAGCACAGATACGCAGTATTTT.